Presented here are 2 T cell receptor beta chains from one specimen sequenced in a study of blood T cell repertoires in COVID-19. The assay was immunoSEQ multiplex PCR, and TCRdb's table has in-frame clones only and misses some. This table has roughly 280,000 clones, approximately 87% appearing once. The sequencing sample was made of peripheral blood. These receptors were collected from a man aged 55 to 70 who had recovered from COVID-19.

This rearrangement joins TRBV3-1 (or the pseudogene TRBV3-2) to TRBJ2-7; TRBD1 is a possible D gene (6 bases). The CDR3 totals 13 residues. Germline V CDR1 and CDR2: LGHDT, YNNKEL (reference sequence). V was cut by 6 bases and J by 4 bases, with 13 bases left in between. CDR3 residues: CASSPTGIYEQYF. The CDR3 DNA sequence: TGTGCCAGCAGTCCAACAGGGATATACGAGCAGTACTTC.

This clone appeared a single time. CDR3 protein: CASSQDFSYRYF. CDR3 in DNA: TGCGCCAGCAGCCAAGATTTCTCGTACAGGTACTTC. J is TRBJ2-7 and V is TRBV4-1; the D is unclear. This CDR3 spans 12 amino acids. Between the trimmed V and J ends, which lost 0 bases and 12 bases, there was a span of 12 bases. Germline values: CDR1 MGHRA, CDR2 YSYEKL.